This entry lists 20 T cell receptor beta chains sequenced from one sample in a study of T cell changes during pregnancy in multiple sclerosis. Using immunoSEQ multiplex PCR, the repertoire was profiled, and TCRdb retains in-frame clones only, with some absent. The sample lists roughly 67,000 clones, roughly nine tenths occurring once. This material consisted of peripheral blood, taken in the second trimester of pregnancy. The source is a female donor with multiple sclerosis, enrolled in a pregnancy study.

The rearrangement uses TRBV7-8 and TRBJ2-4; 10 bases match TRBD2. Germline CDR1 SGHVS, CDR2 FQNEAQ. This CDR3 is built from 15 residues. V dropped 1 base and J dropped 8; count of bases not matched to a gene: 5. DNA for the CDR3: TGTGCCAGCAGCTTAGAGCGGGGGGGGAGGGACATTCAGTACTTC. It is translated as CASSLERGGRDIQYF. The full variable domain, in which reference TRBV7-8 and TRBJ2-4 provide the parts outside the CDR3, is GAGVSQSPRYKVAKRGQDVALRCDPISGHVSLFWYQQALGQGPEFLTYFQNEAQLDKSGLPSDRFFAERPEGSVSTLKIQRTQQEDSAVYLCASSLERGGRDIQYFGAGTRLSVL.

The chain uses TRBV5-5 and TRBJ2-1, with TRBD2 identical over 11 bases. The CDR3 is 16 residues long. CDR1 is SGHKS and CDR2 is YYEKEE in the germline V gene (reference sequence). The J segment lost 4 bases and the V segment lost 4 bases, leaving 7 bases of the junction unmatched. The CDR3 sequence is CASSHGTSGQYNEQFF. CDR3 sequence (DNA): TGTGCCAGCAGCCACGGGACTAGCGGACAGTACAATGAGCAGTTCTTC. Based on the CDR3 plus reference TRBV5-5 and TRBJ2-1, the full variable domain is DAGVTQSPTHLIKTRGQQVTLRCSPISGHKSVSWYQQVLGQGPQFIFQYYEKEERGRGNFPDRFSARQFPNYSSELNVNALLLGDSALYLCASSHGTSGQYNEQFFGPGTRLTVL.

CDR3 in amino acids: CAWSVPYTQYF. The CDR3 coding sequence is TGTGCCTGGAGTGTCCCGTATACGCAGTATTTT. The chain employs TRBV30 and TRBJ2-3; D remains unclear. The length of the CDR3 is 11 residues. Between the trimmed V and J ends, which lost 0 bases and 7 bases, there was a span of 5 bases. The germline gives CDR1 GTSNPN, CDR2 SVGIG (reference sequence). The whole variable domain, remainder taken from reference TRBV30 and TRBJ2-3, is SQTIHQWPATLVQPVGSPLSLECTVEGTSNPNLYWYRQAAGRGLQLLFYSVGIGQISSEVPQNLSASRPQDRQFILSSKKLLLSDSGFYLCAWSVPYTQYFGPGTRLTVL.

This clone occurred once. The chain recombines TRBV7-2 with TRBJ2-7, with 7 bases lining up with TRBD1. The CDR3 extends over 15 amino acids. Germline values: CDR1 SGHTA, CDR2 FQGNSA. Trimming removed 4 bases from V and 2 bases from J; junction bases left unmatched: 8. CDR3 nucleotide sequence: TGTGCCAGCAGCTCAGGGGGTTATCCCACCTACGAGCAGTACTTC. This translates into CASSSGGYPTYEQYF.

J is TRBJ1-5 and V is TRBV19; perhaps TRBD1 as D (6 bases). The CDR3 covers 15 residues. The V gene lost 3 bases and the J gene lost 0 bases, with 9 bases spanning the gap. Germline V gene data show CDR1 as LNHDA and CDR2 as SQIVND (reference sequence). DNA of the CDR3: TGTGCCAGTAGTATGATCAGGGGTAGCAATCAGCCCCAGCATTTT. As protein: CASSMIRGSNQPQHF.

The CDR3 loop reads CASSAVNLGQEGEKLFF. The CDR3 bases are TGTGCCAGCAGTGCGGTTAACCTCGGACAGGAAGGGGAAAAACTGTTTTTT. The gene calls are TRBV2 and TRBJ1-4, with 7 nucleotides matching TRBD1. Germline lookup yields CDR1 SNHLY and CDR2 FYNNEI. After removal of 4 bases from V and 8 bases from J, the junction contained 16 bases not matched to a gene. The CDR3 is 17 amino acids.

V and J are TRBV2 and TRBJ2-1, with D unresolved. Germline V gene sequence: CDR1 SNHLY, CDR2 FYNNEI. Trimming stripped 9 bases from V and 15 bases from J, with 18 bases between. This CDR3 has 11 amino acids. The CDR3 loop reads CASNSLNLWFF. Written as DNA, the CDR3 is TGTGCCAGTAACAGTCTCAACTTGTGGTTCTTC. The full variable domain, rest sourced from reference TRBV2 and TRBJ2-1, is EPEVTQTPSHQVTQMGQEVILRCVPISNHLYFYWYRQILGQKVEFLVSFYNNEISEKSEIFDDQFSVERPDGSNFTLKIRSTKLEDSAMYFCASNSLNLWFFGPGTRLTVL.

The chain is built from TRBV10-3 and TRBJ2-7; perhaps TRBD1 as D (5 bases). The germline CDR1 and CDR2 sequences are ENHRY and SYGVKD. This CDR3 contains 14 residues. Trimming took 6 bases from V and 3 from J, leaving 15 bases between them. As DNA, the CDR3 is TGTGCCATCAGGAGGCAGGGCGTCTTCTACGAGCAGTACTTC. Translating gives CAIRRQGVFYEQYF.

The chain links TRBV5-6 to TRBJ2-3; tentative D call: TRBD2 (5 bases). The CDR3 contains 16 residues. V dropped 0 bases and J dropped 5 bases, with 16 bases sitting between them. Looked up from germline, CDR1 is SGHDT and CDR2 is YYEEEE. The CDR3 DNA sequence: TGTGCCAGCAGCTTGGGCCGGTGGGGAGCTGGAGATACGCAGTATTTT. Its translation is CASSLGRWGAGDTQYF. Using reference TRBV5-6 and TRBJ2-3 for the parts outside the CDR3, the full variable domain is DAGVTQSPTHLIKTRGQQVTLRCSPKSGHDTVSWYQQALGQGPQFIFQYYEEEERQRGNFPDRFSGHQFPNYSSELNVNALLLGDSALYLCASSLGRWGAGDTQYFGPGTRLTVL.

The chain employs TRBV29-1 and TRBJ2-7; 9 bases line up with TRBD1. V trimming: 8 bases; J trimming: 6 bases; junction bases outside the gene matches: 11. Germline CDR1 and CDR2: SQVTM and ANQGSEA. This CDR3 is built from 13 residues. DNA of the CDR3: TGCAGCATAGTGGGACAGGGTAATGTCGAGCAGTACTTC. Translated: CSIVGQGNVEQYF.

Only a few counts were recorded for this clone. J is TRBJ1-3 and V is TRBV5-6; no clear D. Trimming left V 4 bases short and J 0 bases short, with 8 bases between. The CDR3 runs 14 residues. Germline V gene sequence: CDR1 SGHDT, CDR2 YYEEEE. CDR3 residues: CASSPYSSGNTIYF. The CDR3 DNA is TGTGCCAGCAGCCCCTACAGCTCTGGAAACACCATATATTTT. Full variable domain (remainder filled in from reference TRBV5-6 and TRBJ1-3): DAGVTQSPTHLIKTRGQQVTLRCSPKSGHDTVSWYQQALGQGPQFIFQYYEEEERQRGNFPDRFSGHQFPNYSSELNVNALLLGDSALYLCASSPYSSGNTIYFGEGSWLTVV.

This clone was found a few times. The chain joins TRBV30 to TRBJ1-1; unclear D gene. The CDR3 sequence is 11 residues long. V lost 0 bases and J 7 bases, leaving 6 bases between the germline ends. CDR1 and CDR2 (germline): GTSNPN, SVGIG (reference sequence). This CDR3 reads CAWSVYSEAFF. The CDR3 DNA sequence: TGTGCCTGGAGTGTATATAGTGAAGCTTTCTTT.

The chain joins TRBV30 to TRBJ2-3; 15 nucleotides agree with TRBD2. Germline loops: CDR1 GTSNPN, CDR2 SVGIG (reference sequence). The CDR3 is 16 residues long. J was trimmed by 3 bases and V by 1 base; bases with no gene match: 2. CDR3 sequence: CAWSGGTSGRTDTQYF. The CDR3 DNA sequence: TGTGCCTGGAGTGGAGGGACTAGCGGGAGGACAGATACGCAGTATTTT.

V and J are TRBV27 and TRBJ2-1; 8 positions agree with TRBD1. V shed 5 bases and J 15 bases; nucleotides not matched to a gene: 9. Per the germline V gene, CDR1 is MNHEY and CDR2 is SMNVEV (reference sequence). The CDR3 is 12 amino acids. Here the CDR3 reads CASSKRTGSTFF. CDR3 nucleotides: TGTGCCAGCAGTAAACGGACAGGGAGTACGTTCTTC.

This clone was detected many times. The DNA of the CDR3 is TGTGCCAGCAGCGCAGGAAATTACGAGACTATAAACTATGGCTACACCTTC. It encodes CASSAGNYETINYGYTF. V usage is TRBV7-9 and J usage is TRBJ1-2; D uncertain. Per the germline V gene, CDR1 is SEHNR and CDR2 is FQNEAQ (reference sequence). The CDR3 has 17 residues. The V gene lost 5 bases and the J gene lost 2 bases, with 21 bases spanning the gap.

The CDR3 sequence: CASSLRWYTGGGTEAFF. Written as DNA, the CDR3 is TGTGCCAGCAGCTTACGCTGGTATACAGGGGGGGGCACTGAAGCTTTCTTT. The chain combines TRBV7-6 with TRBJ1-1, with 8 bases fitting TRBD1. In germline, CDR1 is SGHVS, CDR2 FNYEAQ. V shed 2 bases, J shed 4 bases, and the junction held 12 bases outside the gene matches. The CDR3 is 17 amino acids.

This chain connects TRBV6-5 to TRBJ1-2; D perhaps matches TRBD1 (6 bases). The V gene's germline CDR1 is MNHEY and CDR2 SVGAGI. The CDR3 runs to 14 residues. Trimming removed 5 bases from V and 5 bases from J, with 15 bases in between. CDR3 DNA: TGTGCCAGCAGTGGTACAGGGTTAATTTATGGCTACACCTTC. This gives the protein CASSGTGLIYGYTF.

The gene calls are TRBV7-9 and TRBJ2-5; TRBD1 is a possible D gene (6 bases). V lost 5 bases and J 1 base, leaving 11 bases between the germline ends. CDR3 length equals 14 residues. In germline, CDR1 is SEHNR, CDR2 FQNEAQ (reference sequence). In DNA form, the CDR3 reads TGTGCCAGCAGCAAACAGGGAGCCCAAGAGACCCAGTACTTC. It yields the protein CASSKQGAQETQYF.

The gene calls are TRBV14 and TRBJ1-1, with 7 bases that match TRBD1. Trimming removed 3 bases from V and 3 bases from J; junction bases left unmatched: 7. The CDR3 contains 15 residues. Germline CDR1 and CDR2: SGHDN and FVKESK. The CDR3 DNA sequence: TGTGCCAGCAGCCATCCGGGACAGCGCTACACTGAAGCTTTCTTT. It codes for CASSHPGQRYTEAFF. Looking up the rest from reference TRBV14 and TRBJ1-1 gives the full variable domain: EAGVTQFPSHSVIEKGQTVTLRCDPISGHDNLYWYRRVMGKEIKFLLHFVKESKQDESGMPNNRFLAERTGGTYSTLKVQPAELEDSGVYFCASSHPGQRYTEAFFGQGTRLTVV.

The chain is built from TRBV27 and TRBJ1-2; no clear D. V gave up 3 bases and J gave up 1 base, with 9 bases separating them. CDR1 is MNHEY and CDR2 is SMNVEV in the germline V gene (reference sequence). The CDR3 is 14 amino acids. CDR3 sequence (DNA): TGTGCCAGCAGTTTTACCAGGTTTAACTATGGCTACACCTTC. It is translated as CASSFTRFNYGYTF.